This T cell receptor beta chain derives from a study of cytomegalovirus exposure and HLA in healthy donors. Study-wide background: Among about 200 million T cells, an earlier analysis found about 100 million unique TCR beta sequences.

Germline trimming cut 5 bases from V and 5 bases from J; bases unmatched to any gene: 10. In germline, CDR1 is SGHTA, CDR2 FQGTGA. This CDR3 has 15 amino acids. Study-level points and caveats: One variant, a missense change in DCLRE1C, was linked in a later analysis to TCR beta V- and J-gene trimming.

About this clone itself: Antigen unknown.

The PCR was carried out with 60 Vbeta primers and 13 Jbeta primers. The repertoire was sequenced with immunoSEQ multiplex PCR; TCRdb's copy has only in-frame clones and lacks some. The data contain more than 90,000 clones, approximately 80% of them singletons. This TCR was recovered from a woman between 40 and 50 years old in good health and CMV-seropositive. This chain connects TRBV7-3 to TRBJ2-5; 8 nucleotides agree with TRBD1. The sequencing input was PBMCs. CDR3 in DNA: TGTGCCAGCAGCCTACGGACAGGGTGGGGGGAGACCCAGTACTTC. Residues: CASSLRTGWGETQYF.